This T cell receptor (beta chain) originates from a study of blood T cell repertoires in COVID-19. Study summary: Samples taken during acute and convalescent COVID-19 were collected in the United States, Italy and Spain.

In the authors' workflow: The assay estimated nucleated cells by amplifying reference gene primers. Sequencing was performed with immunoSEQ multiplex PCR; in TCRdb, only in-frame clones are kept and a portion is missing. The DNA was the basis for D and trimming; V, J and clone size are from that table. The sample shows around 180,000 clones, about 90% of them seen only once. The specimen was peripheral blood. The source of this sequence is a man in his forties with active or convalescent COVID-19.

The CDR3 coding sequence is TGTGCCAGCAGCCAAAGGCGGCCTAGCGGGGGTGGGACGCAGTATTTT. Protein product: CASSQRRPSGGGTQYF. The V call is TRBV11-2, the J call TRBJ2-3, with 10 bases matching TRBD2. Trimming cost V 5 bases and J 9 bases; bases outside gene matches: 14. Germline lookup yields CDR1 SGHAT and CDR2 FQNNGV. This CDR3 spans 16 amino acids. Together with reference TRBV11-2 and TRBJ2-3, the CDR3 gives the full variable domain: EAGVAQSPRYKIIEKRQSVAFWCNPISGHATLYWYQQILGQGPKLLIQFQNNGVVDDSQLPKDRFSAERLKGVDSTLKIQPAKLEDSAVYLCASSQRRPSGGGTQYFGPGTRLTVL.